This T cell receptor beta chain was identified during a study of CD8 T cells in Susac syndrome. In germline, CDR1 is DFQATT, CDR2 SNEGSKA (reference sequence). Trimming removed 3 bases from V and 0 bases from J, with 8 bases in between. This CDR3 comprises 13 residues. After extraction with the RNeasy kit, about 0.45 to 1 ug of the RNA was reverse transcribed using random hexamers. TCRdb called the immunoSEQ multiplex PCR reads again in MiXCR, with one record for every CDR3 protein. The sample holds about 210,000 distinct CDR3 sequences, about 96% seen once. The chain uses TRBV20-1 and TRBJ1-1; D is ambiguous. The receptor was derived from a human donor with multiple sclerosis. What was sequenced was CD4+ T cells from PBMCs. The CDR3 coding sequence is TGCAGTGCTAGGGGTAGTCTGAACACTGAAGCTTTCTTT. Translating gives CSARGSLNTEAFF.